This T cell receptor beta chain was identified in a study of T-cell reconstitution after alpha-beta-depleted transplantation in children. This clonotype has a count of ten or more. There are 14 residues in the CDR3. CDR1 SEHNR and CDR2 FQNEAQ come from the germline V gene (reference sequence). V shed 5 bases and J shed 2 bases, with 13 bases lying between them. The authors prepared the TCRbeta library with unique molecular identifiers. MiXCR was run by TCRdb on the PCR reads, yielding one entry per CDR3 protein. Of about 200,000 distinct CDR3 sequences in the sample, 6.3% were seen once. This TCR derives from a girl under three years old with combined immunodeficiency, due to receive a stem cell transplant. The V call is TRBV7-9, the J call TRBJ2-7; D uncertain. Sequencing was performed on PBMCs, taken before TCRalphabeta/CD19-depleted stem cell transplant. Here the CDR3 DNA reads TGTGCCAGCAGCGGTAAGGAACTAACCTACGAGCAGTACTTC. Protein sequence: CASSGKELTYEQYF.